This T cell receptor beta chain was sequenced during a study of monozygotic twins with inflammatory bowel disease. The CDR3 is 14 amino acids. Germline assignment: CDR1 SGHKS and CDR2 YYEKEE (reference sequence). On this clonotype itself: Its specificity is unknown.

Study-level points and caveats: With others, IBD patients shared fewer clonotypes than healthy twins did, especially with disease activity.

TCRdb derives one entry per CDR3 protein from the 5' RACE reads, leaving out DNA. The repertoire table contains some 440,000 distinct CDR3 sequences. This TCR was recovered from a human donor with ulcerative colitis or Crohn's disease, or a healthy co-twin of an affected twin (not recorded which). The rearrangement uses TRBV5-5 and TRBJ1-2; the D call from TCRdb, TRBD1, cannot be confirmed without DNA. Sequences were obtained from blood. The CDR3 protein is CASSSTAEVERYTF.